Shown below are 31 T cell receptor beta chains from a single sample sequenced in a study of CXCR4 blockade with PD-1 therapy in pancreatic cancer. The data were produced by immunoSEQ multiplex PCR, yet TCRdb's version contains in-frame clones alone and is incomplete. The sample lists more than 4,500 clones; approximately 60% were seen once. The specimen was tumor tissue. Every receptor here comes from a human donor with pancreatic ductal adenocarcinoma.

The chain combines TRBV29-1 with TRBJ1-2, with a weak D call TRBD1 (5 bases). The length of the CDR3 is 13 residues. The V and J ends lost 4 bases and 8 bases respectively, with 17 bases between them. Germline values: CDR1 SQVTM, CDR2 ANQGSEA. Here the CDR3 DNA reads TGCAGCGTTGTTGATGCGGGGCTTTCGGGCTACACCTTC. Amino acid sequence: CSVVDAGLSGYTF. Full variable domain (rest looked up from reference TRBV29-1 and TRBJ1-2): SAVISQKPSRDICQRGTSLTIQCQVDSQVTMMFWYRQQPGQSLTLIATANQGSEATYESGFVIDKFPISRPNLTFSTLTVSNMSPEDSSIYLCSVVDAGLSGYTFGSGTRLTVV.

The chain recombines TRBV30 with TRBJ2-5, with TRBD1 as a possible D gene (6 bases). Trimming cost V 3 bases and J 0 bases, with 17 bases left between them. This CDR3 has 16 residues. Looked up from germline, CDR1 is GTSNPN and CDR2 is SVGIG (reference sequence). The DNA of the CDR3 is TGTGCCTGGAGGTGGGGGCGCGGCATCGACCAAGAGACCCAGTACTTC. Translating gives CAWRWGRGIDQETQYF.

The V call is TRBV29-1, the J call TRBJ1-1; TRBD1 might be the D (6 bases). Germline CDR1 SQVTM, CDR2 ANQGSEA. This CDR3 spans 13 amino acids. V was trimmed by 5 bases and J by 0 bases, leaving 10 bases between them. CDR3 loop: CSVTGHLNTEAFF. DNA for the CDR3: TGCAGCGTTACGGGACACCTGAACACTGAAGCTTTCTTT.

This clone was detected only a few times. The V and J genes are TRBV4-1 and TRBJ2-3, with a possible D match to TRBD1 (6 bases). The CDR3 extends over 16 amino acids. CDR1 is MGHRA and CDR2 is YSYEKL in the germline V gene. V was trimmed by 0 bases and J by 0 bases, leaving 10 bases between them. The CDR3 is CASSQDYRDSTDTQYF. As DNA, the CDR3 is TGCGCCAGCAGCCAAGATTACAGGGATAGCACAGATACGCAGTATTTT.

The chain employs TRBV6-7 and TRBJ2-5; D unclear. TRBV6-7 qualifies as an ORF whose function is uncertain. CDR3 size: 16 residues. V shed 5 bases and J shed 0 bases, with 16 bases lying between them. The CDR3 DNA reads as TGTGCCAGCAGTGTTGGATTGAGTCCGTACCAAGAGACCCAGTACTTC. This gives the protein CASSVGLSPYQETQYF.

The chain has TRBV28 and TRBJ2-3; 8 positions match TRBD2. The CDR3 sequence is 14 residues long. With 5 bases clipped from V and 5 bases from J, the junction kept 6 bases outside the gene matches. The germline CDR1 and CDR2 sequences are MDHEN and SYDVKM. In nucleotides, the CDR3 is TGTGCCAGCAGTCGAGCGGGAGCTCGAGATACGCAGTATTTT. Protein sequence: CASSRAGARDTQYF. Drawing the rest from reference TRBV28 and TRBJ2-3, the complete variable domain is DVKVTQSSRYLVKRTGEKVFLECVQDMDHENMFWYRQDPGLGLRLIYFSYDVKMKEKGDIPEGYSVSREKKERFSLILESASTNQTSMYLCASSRAGARDTQYFGPGTRLTVL.

V and J are TRBV18 and TRBJ1-1, with unresolved D. V lost 3 bases and J lost 3, with 11 bases in between. This CDR3 has 14 residues. Germline V lookup: CDR1 KGHSH, CDR2 LQKENI. The CDR3 DNA sequence: TGTGCCAGCTCACCCTCCACAGAATACACTGAAGCTTTCTTT. The encoded protein is CASSPSTEYTEAFF.

This chain uses TRBV30 with TRBJ1-1; D remains unclear. The germline V gene encodes CDR1 GTSNPN and CDR2 SVGIG (reference sequence). Trimming stripped 2 bases from V and 1 base from J, with 8 bases between. The CDR3 loop spans 13 amino acids. CDR3 nucleotides: TGTGCCTGGAGTAAGACACCGAACACTGAAGCTTTCTTT. It is translated as CAWSKTPNTEAFF.

V usage is TRBV6-8 and J usage is TRBJ2-1; TRBD2 agrees at 11 bases. V dropped 2 bases and J dropped 4; count of bases not matched to a gene: 4. Germline lookup yields CDR1 MNHGY and CDR2 SAAAGT. The CDR3 consists of 16 residues. CDR3 sequence reads: CASSYRASGGYNEQFF. CDR3 nucleotides: TGTGCCAGCAGTTACCGTGCTAGCGGGGGGTACAATGAGCAGTTCTTC.

This clone was detected a few times. The V and J genes are TRBV6-8 and TRBJ1-1; D not resolved. Germline-derived CDR1 and CDR2 are MNHGY and SAAAGT. The V end was cut by 6 bases, the J end by 2 bases, with 16 bases between. This CDR3 is 15 amino acids long. CDR3 residues: CASSPFVGSNTEAFF. CDR3 DNA: TGTGCCAGCAGCCCTTTCGTCGGGTCAAACACTGAAGCTTTCTTT.

The CDR3: CASSQSRAGGTDTQYF. In DNA form, the CDR3 reads TGTGCCAGCAGCCAATCGAGAGCGGGAGGAACAGATACGCAGTATTTT. The genes are TRBV16 and TRBJ2-3; 9 bases are shared with TRBD2. CDR1 and CDR2 (germline): KGHSY, FQNENV. Trimming cost V 0 bases and J 3 bases; bases outside gene matches: 4. The CDR3 has 16 amino acids.

This clone was seen more than once but under ten times. The chain carries TRBV4-1 and TRBJ2-1, with 10 bases matching TRBD2. In germline, CDR1 is MGHRA, CDR2 YSYEKL. V was pared by 0 bases and J by 5 bases, with 16 bases of the junction left unmatched. The CDR3 runs 20 residues. The CDR3 DNA reads TGCGCCAGCAGCCAAGAATTGGGACTTAGGCTAGCGGGGGACGACAATGAGCAGTTCTTC. This codes for CASSQELGLRLAGDDNEQFF.

Only a few counts were recorded for this clone. The gene calls are TRBV7-7 and TRBJ1-1; 9 bases are a match to TRBD1. V shed 5 bases, J shed 1 base, and the junction held 2 bases outside the gene matches. Germline values: CDR1 SSHAT, CDR2 FNYEAQ (reference sequence). The CDR3 runs to 14 residues. The CDR3 DNA reads as TGTGCCAGCAGCGGACAGGGGACGAACACTGAAGCTTTCTTT. Its protein product is CASSGQGTNTEAFF. The whole variable domain, remainder taken from reference TRBV7-7 and TRBJ1-1, is GAGVSQSPRYKVTKRGQDVTLRCDPISSHATLYWYQQALGQGPEFLTYFNYEAQPDKSGLPSDRFSAERPEGSISTLTIQRTEQRDSAMYRCASSGQGTNTEAFFGQGTRLTVV.

The chain is built from TRBV28 and TRBJ2-5, with D unclear. Trimming left V 2 bases short and J 4 bases short, with 8 bases between. Germline V gene data show CDR1 as MDHEN and CDR2 as SYDVKM. The CDR3 has 13 residues. CDR3 in DNA: TGTGCCAGCAGTTTAGGGTTGGGAGAGACCCAGTACTTC. This translates into CASSLGLGETQYF.

The chain carries TRBV29-1 and TRBJ2-5; D gene unclear. The germline V gene has CDR1 SQVTM and CDR2 ANQGSEA. The V end lost 7 bases, the J end lost 5 bases, and 14 bases lay between the germline ends. This CDR3 is built from 12 residues. This chain's CDR3 is CSAGGVSETQYF. CDR3 in DNA: TGCAGCGCCGGTGGGGTTAGCGAGACCCAGTACTTC.

This chain connects TRBV28 to TRBJ2-7; 8 positions match TRBD1. Germline-derived CDR1 and CDR2 are MDHEN and SYDVKM. The CDR3 consists of 15 residues. Trimming cost V 4 bases and J 4 bases; bases outside gene matches: 9. The CDR3 spells CASSSAGGAVYEQYF. The CDR3, as DNA: TGTGCCAGCAGTTCCGCAGGGGGCGCCGTGTACGAGCAGTACTTC.

The rearrangement joins TRBV9 to TRBJ2-7; 16 bases map to TRBD2. Germline loops: CDR1 SGDLS, CDR2 YYNGEE. The CDR3 has 18 residues. The junction had 10 bases not matched to a gene; V was cut back by 5 bases and J by 2 bases. CDR3 bases: TGTGCCAGCAGTGAAGAAGGGACTAGCGGGAGGGCCACCTACGAGCAGTACTTC. It translates to CASSEEGTSGRATYEQYF.

This chain joins TRBV6-7 and TRBJ2-3, with D maybe TRBD2 (5 bases). TRBV6-7 is known as an ORF, though its function is uncertain. V dropped 8 bases and J dropped 3 bases, with 9 bases sitting between them. The CDR3 runs to 12 residues. CDR3 nucleotide sequence: TGTGCCAGCCGCCCGGGGACAGATACGCAGTATTTT. This sequence encodes CASRPGTDTQYF.

V gene TRBV29-1 combines with J gene TRBJ2-5; D possibly corresponds to TRBD1 (5 bases). Looked up from germline, CDR1 is SQVTM and CDR2 is ANQGSEA. The CDR3 extends over 12 amino acids. V lost 1 base to trimming and J lost 4 bases, with 7 bases between them. The CDR3 is CSVEATGETQYF. The CDR3 DNA is TGCAGCGTTGAAGCCACAGGAGAGACCCAGTACTTC.

By frequency in the sample, this clone is medium-sized (0.01 to 0.1%). CDR3 protein: CASSLRVGFGSPYEQYF. Written as DNA, the CDR3 is TGTGCCAGCAGCTTGCGGGTCGGGTTTGGCTCCCCCTACGAGCAGTACTTC. The rearrangement links TRBV11-3 to TRBJ2-7; perhaps TRBD2 as D (5 bases). CDR3 length: 17 residues. Germline V gives CDR1 SGHNT, CDR2 YENEEA. Trimming stripped 3 bases from V and 2 bases from J, with 20 bases between.

This sequence joins TRBV30 and TRBJ1-2; D gene ambiguous. The CDR3 consists of 13 residues. The germline V gene encodes CDR1 GTSNPN and CDR2 SVGIG (reference sequence). V lost 4 bases to trimming and J lost 6 bases, with 15 bases between them. The CDR3 DNA sequence: TGTGCCTGGAAAGTAGGGTATAGGGATGGCTACACCTTC. Amino acid sequence: CAWKVGYRDGYTF.

This chain joins TRBV19 and TRBJ2-1; a possible D gene is TRBD2 (6 bases). V was clipped by 3 bases and J by 0 bases, with 9 bases between them. CDR1 and CDR2 from the germline V gene are LNHDA and SQIVND (reference sequence). The CDR3 loop spans 15 amino acids. The CDR3 region has the DNA TGTGCCAGTAGTATTGCGGGGAGCTCCTACAATGAGCAGTTCTTC. This codes for CASSIAGSSYNEQFF.

The chain has TRBV15 and TRBJ2-2, with D unclear. V lost 3 bases, J lost 1 base, and 9 bases lay in between. CDR3 length: 15 residues. Germline V gives CDR1 LNHNV, CDR2 YYDKDF (reference sequence). The CDR3 loop reads CATSSELRNTGELFF. Written as DNA, the CDR3 is TGTGCCACCAGCAGCGAACTGAGGAACACCGGGGAGCTGTTTTTT.

The CDR3 protein is CASSPGTKLGGYTF. The CDR3 coding sequence is TGTGCCAGCAGTCCCGGGACAAAGCTGGGAGGCTACACCTTC. This chain uses TRBV28 with TRBJ1-2; D possibly corresponds to TRBD1 (6 bases). Trimming removed 5 bases at V and 8 bases at J, with 18 bases between. This CDR3 spans 14 amino acids. The germline V gene encodes CDR1 MDHEN and CDR2 SYDVKM.

V usage is TRBV27 and J usage is TRBJ2-7; 15 positions match TRBD2. Germline V gene sequence: CDR1 MNHEY, CDR2 SMNVEV (reference sequence). V shed 2 bases, J shed 5 bases, and the junction held 10 bases outside the gene matches. The length of the CDR3 is 18 residues. The CDR3 region has the DNA TGTGCCAGCAGTTTAGTTCCCCCCCGGACTAGCGGGAGGGACGAGCAGTACTTC. It codes for CASSLVPPRTSGRDEQYF.

J is TRBJ2-6 and V is TRBV11-3, with D possibly TRBD1 on 5 matching bases. V dropped 0 bases and J dropped 3 bases, with 6 bases sitting between them. Per the germline V gene, CDR1 is SGHNT and CDR2 is YENEEA. The CDR3 totals 15 residues. The CDR3 nucleotides read TGTGCCAGCAGCTTAGAAGGGGTTGGGGCCAACGTCCTGACTTTC. Translated, it gives CASSLEGVGANVLTF.

The rearrangement links TRBV9 to TRBJ2-7; D gene ambiguous. This CDR3 has 13 amino acids. V lost 0 bases to trimming and J lost 2 bases, with 6 bases between them. Germline values: CDR1 SGDLS, CDR2 YYNGEE. The CDR3 nucleotides read TGTGCCAGCAGCGTAGGCAGAGCCTACGAGCAGTACTTC. Translation: CASSVGRAYEQYF.

With regard to this clone: The read includes an ambiguous or uncalled nucleotide; its amino acid is shown as X. The chain uses TRBV11-3 and TRBJ2-5, with 12 nucleotides matching TRBD2. The CDR3 covers 15 residues. The V gene end was trimmed by 4 bases and the J gene end by 5 bases; junction bases not matched to a gene: 5. CDR1 and CDR2 (germline): SGHNT, YENEEA. CDR3 in DNA: TGTGCCAGCAGCTCCRGGACTAGCGGGGTCGAGACCCAGTACTTC. Protein product: CASSSXTSGVETQYF.

This clone was picked up a small number of times. This chain links TRBV7-1 with TRBJ2-1; 7 bases agree with TRBD1. TRBV7-1 is marked as an open reading frame, function uncertain. J gave up 4 bases and V 6 bases, and 3 bases lay outside the gene matches. The CDR3 sequence is 13 residues long. DNA for the CDR3: TGTGCCAGCAGGAGGGGGCGTTACAATGAGCAGTTCTTC. Translation: CASRRGRYNEQFF.

The CDR3: CASSDRDMDTEAFF. Written as DNA, the CDR3 is TGTGCCAGCAGCGACCGGGACATGGACACTGAAGCTTTCTTT. The V gene is TRBV7-6, the J gene TRBJ1-1; tentative D call: TRBD1 (6 bases). V was trimmed by 5 bases and J by 3 bases, leaving 13 bases between them. This CDR3 region has 14 residues. Per the germline V gene, CDR1 is SGHVS and CDR2 is FNYEAQ.

This clone was seen only a few times. The chain joins TRBV2 to TRBJ2-7; D is possibly TRBD1 or TRBD2 (5 bases each). The ends were cut back, 2 bases at V and 0 bases at J, with 11 bases in the middle. CDR3 length: 15 amino acids. Looked up from germline, CDR1 is SNHLY and CDR2 is FYNNEI. The CDR3 DNA follows: TGTGCCAGCAGTGAACAGACGGGGCCCTCCTACGAGCAGTACTTC. Translating it yields CASSEQTGPSYEQYF.